This paragraph covers one T cell receptor (beta chain) sequence. The protocol was immunoSEQ multiplex PCR, while the TCRdb copy is restricted to in-frame clones and leaves out a portion. The sample includes approximately 210,000 clones, about 91% of them seen just once. Germline trimming cut 4 bases from V and 5 bases from J; bases unmatched to any gene: 7. The germline V gene encodes CDR1 WNHNN and CDR2 SYGVQD (reference sequence). The length of the CDR3 is 15 residues. The sample originates from a study of blood T cell repertoires in COVID-19. Overall study: Specimens from acute and convalescent COVID-19 originated in the United States, Italy and Spain.

The receptor was isolated from a young man with acute or convalescent COVID-19. Sample: peripheral blood. The chain combines TRBV10-1 with TRBJ2-7; TRBD2 aligns across 11 bases. This chain's CDR3 is CASSASGGPFDEQYF. CDR3 in DNA: TGCGCCAGCAGTGCTAGCGGGGGGCCGTTTGACGAGCAGTACTTC.